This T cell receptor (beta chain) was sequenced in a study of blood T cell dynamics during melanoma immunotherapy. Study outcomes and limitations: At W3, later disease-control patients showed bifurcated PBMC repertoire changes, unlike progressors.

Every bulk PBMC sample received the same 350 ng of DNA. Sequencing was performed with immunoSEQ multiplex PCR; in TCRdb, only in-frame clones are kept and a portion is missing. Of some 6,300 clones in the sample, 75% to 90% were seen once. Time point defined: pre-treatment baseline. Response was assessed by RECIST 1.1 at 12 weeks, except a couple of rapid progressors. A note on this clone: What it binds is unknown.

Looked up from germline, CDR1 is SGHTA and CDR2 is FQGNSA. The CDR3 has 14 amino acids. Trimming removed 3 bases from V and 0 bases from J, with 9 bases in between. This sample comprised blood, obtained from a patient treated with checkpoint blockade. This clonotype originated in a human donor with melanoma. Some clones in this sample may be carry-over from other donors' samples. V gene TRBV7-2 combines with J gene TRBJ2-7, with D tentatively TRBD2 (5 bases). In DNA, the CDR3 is TGTGCCAGCAGCTTCGCACGGGACTCCTACGAGCAGTACTTC. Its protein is CASSFARDSYEQYF.